The sequence of this TCR beta chain was determined in a study of blood T cell repertoires in COVID-19. Overall study context: T cells, B-cell-depleted T cells, or PBMCs supplied cDNA or gDNA.

The data were produced by immunoSEQ multiplex PCR, yet TCRdb's version contains in-frame clones alone and is incomplete. The sample includes 170,000 or so clones, 75% to 90% of them seen just once. Followed over time, Seattle patients had been enrolled while infection was active. The CDR3 runs 12 residues. From germline, CDR1 is MNHEY and CDR2 SVGEGT. Trimming took 2 bases from V and 8 from J, leaving 7 bases between them. V gene TRBV6-2 or TRBV6-3 combines with J gene TRBJ2-1; D gene ambiguous. This receptor was taken from a woman in her sixties or seventies with COVID-19, enrolled during active disease. Sequenced input: peripheral blood. The CDR3 bases are TGTGCCAGCAGTTACCGTCGGGATGAGCAGTTCTTC. This gives the protein CASSYRRDEQFF.